Listed below are T cell receptor beta chains from one sample, sequenced in a study of human T cells and chemical hapten exposure. One entry per CDR3 protein results from TCRdb running MiXCR on the RACE reads. The repertoire consists of tens of thousands of distinct CDR3 sequences, with about 8.6% occurring once and the leading ten covering approximately 1.5%. Sequenced sample: whole blood. Receptor source: a male donor in good health. Some clones in this sample may be carry-over from other donors' samples. Both conserved end residues are part of each CDR3. Part of the rows lack a size; the others show once, few, many or a class for expanded clones.

CDR3 length: 16
V gene: TRBV5-4
clone size: NA
J gene: TRBJ2-7
CDR3 protein: CASSLAAGGLSYEQYF

CDR3 length: 14
V gene: TRBV25-1
clone size: NA
J gene: TRBJ2-7
CDR3 protein: CASSVGTGSYEQYF

CDR3 length: 14
V gene: TRBV6-5
clone size: many
J gene: TRBJ2-3
CDR3 protein: CASSYLLSTDTQYF

CDR3 length: 13
V gene: TRBV20-1
clone size: few
J gene: TRBJ2-7
CDR3 protein: CSAPDGGSYEQYF

CDR3 length: 18
V gene: TRBV12-3/TRBV12-4
clone size: few
J gene: TRBJ2-7
CDR3 protein: CASSLASGAGGSSYEQYF

CDR3 length: 18
V gene: TRBV15
clone size: NA
J gene: TRBJ2-7
CDR3 protein: CATSRMRGLAGTIGEQYF

CDR3 length: 14
V gene: TRBV6-6
clone size: many
J gene: TRBJ1-1
CDR3 protein: CASSFGQGRTEAFF

CDR3 length: 18
V gene: TRBV4-3
clone size: many
J gene: TRBJ2-7
CDR3 protein: CASSQDLSDRHFSYEQYF

CDR3 length: 15
V gene: TRBV12-3/TRBV12-4
clone size: few
J gene: TRBJ1-1
CDR3 protein: CASSLRTGSSTEAFF

CDR3 length: 14
V gene: TRBV2
clone size: many
J gene: TRBJ2-3
CDR3 protein: CALESEGAADTQYF

CDR3 length: 14
V gene: TRBV7-9
clone size: many
J gene: TRBJ1-4
CDR3 protein: CASSRGGTNEKLFF

CDR3 length: 18
V gene: TRBV7-2
clone size: few
J gene: TRBJ2-1
CDR3 protein: CASSSGLAGGIVYNEQFF

CDR3 length: 17
V gene: TRBV7-9
clone size: NA
J gene: TRBJ1-2
CDR3 protein: CASSLARQPHDNYGYTF

CDR3 length: 16
V gene: TRBV6-2/TRBV6-3
clone size: NA
J gene: TRBJ1-4
CDR3 protein: CASSYSNRDREEKLFF

CDR3 length: 15
V gene: TRBV5-6
clone size: many
J gene: TRBJ1-6
CDR3 protein: CASSFSASLYGEFHF

CDR3 length: 10
V gene: TRBV6-1
clone size: few
J gene: TRBJ2-3
CDR3 protein: CASTDGTQYF

CDR3 length: 15
V gene: TRBV5-1
clone size: NA
J gene: TRBJ2-3
CDR3 protein: CASSMGQTSTDTQYF

CDR3 length: 15
V gene: TRBV5-6
clone size: few
J gene: TRBJ1-2
CDR3 protein: CASSLGDRYAYGYTF

CDR3 length: 16
V gene: TRBV7-9
clone size: NA
J gene: TRBJ1-2
CDR3 protein: CASSFTGGGSSYGYTF

CDR3 length: 17
V gene: TRBV6-6
clone size: many
J gene: TRBJ1-5
CDR3 protein: CASSRKFPDGYNQPQHF

CDR3 length: 13
V gene: TRBV20-1
clone size: NA
J gene: TRBJ2-7
CDR3 protein: CSARDLGNYEQYF

CDR3 length: 13
V gene: TRBV20-1
clone size: many
J gene: TRBJ1-6
CDR3 protein: CSARTEPNSPLHF

CDR3 length: 15
V gene: TRBV6-5
clone size: many
J gene: TRBJ1-1
CDR3 protein: CASSPWAAENTEAFF

CDR3 length: 14
V gene: TRBV4-1
clone size: NA
J gene: TRBJ2-2
CDR3 protein: CASSQGGAIGELFF

CDR3 length: 13
V gene: TRBV6-2/TRBV6-3
clone size: NA
J gene: TRBJ1-5
CDR3 protein: CASSRTDNQPQHF

CDR3 length: 15
V gene: TRBV6-2/TRBV6-3
clone size: many
J gene: TRBJ1-1
CDR3 protein: CASSRLFASGTEAFF

CDR3 length: 15
V gene: TRBV6-5
clone size: NA
J gene: TRBJ2-1
CDR3 protein: CASTLYTSGYNEQFF

CDR3 length: 14
V gene: TRBV20-1
clone size: NA
J gene: TRBJ1-2
CDR3 protein: CSARDEQGGYGYTF

CDR3 length: 15
V gene: TRBV15
clone size: NA
J gene: TRBJ1-1
CDR3 protein: CATSRDGLAGAEAFF

CDR3 length: 15
V gene: TRBV3-1
clone size: many
J gene: TRBJ1-3
CDR3 protein: CASSHGSISGNTIYF

CDR3 length: 15
V gene: TRBV20-1
clone size: few
J gene: TRBJ2-7
CDR3 protein: CSAREGREGYYEQYF

CDR3 length: 15
V gene: TRBV7-8
clone size: many
J gene: TRBJ2-1
CDR3 protein: CASSPGLSSYNEQFF

CDR3 length: 16
V gene: TRBV11-2
clone size: few
J gene: TRBJ2-7
CDR3 protein: CASSLGTGGHPYEQYF

CDR3 length: 19
V gene: TRBV6-5
clone size: NA
J gene: TRBJ2-2
CDR3 protein: CASSRLGGRAFSNTGELFF

CDR3 length: 17
V gene: TRBV3-1
clone size: NA
J gene: TRBJ1-2
CDR3 protein: CASSPTGVRFLNYGYTF

CDR3 length: 15
V gene: TRBV20-1
clone size: few
J gene: TRBJ2-7
CDR3 protein: CSATREDMSPHEQYF